These 7 T cell receptor beta chains originate from one sample sequenced in a study of CD8 T cells in ankylosing spondylitis. TCRdb redid the calling of the 5' RACE reads with MiXCR, one entry per CDR3 protein. The sample contains 200,000 to 250,000 distinct CDR3 sequences, 25% to 30% of which appear only once. The sample consisted of blood, either unsorted or a sorted T cell fraction (not recorded which). The source of these receptors is a male donor with ankylosing spondylitis or in good health (not recorded which).

This chain links TRBV20-1 with TRBJ1-5, with 8 bases fitting TRBD1. Germline assignment: CDR1 DFQATT and CDR2 SNEGSKA (reference sequence). Trimming took 3 bases from V and 3 from J; bases not matched to a gene: 7. The CDR3 length is 15 residues. CDR3 sequence reads: CSASLGTGHNQPQHF. The CDR3 nucleotides read TGCAGTGCTAGCCTCGGGACAGGACACAATCAGCCCCAGCATTTT.

The genes are TRBV29-1 and TRBJ2-1; D unclear. V gave up 4 bases and J gave up 10 bases, with 14 bases separating them. Germline lookup yields CDR1 SQVTM and CDR2 ANQGSEA. The CDR3 is 12 residues long. This CDR3 reads CSVVAYSGEQFF. Here the CDR3 DNA reads TGCAGCGTTGTGGCATACAGTGGGGAGCAGTTCTTC.

Many counts were recorded for this clonotype. V gene TRBV5-1 combines with J gene TRBJ1-5; TRBD1 matches 7 bases. CDR3 length: 14 residues. Losses at the gene ends were 4 bases for V and 6 bases for J; bases not matched to a gene: 7. Germline values: CDR1 SGHRS, CDR2 YFSETQ. The DNA of the CDR3 is TGCGCCAGCAGCCCAGGACAGGCTGGTCAGCCCCAGCATTTT. It codes for CASSPGQAGQPQHF.

V usage is TRBV5-8 and J usage is TRBJ1-6, with a weak D call TRBD1 (6 bases). Germline CDR1 reads SGHTS; CDR2 reads YDEGEE. This CDR3 contains 14 residues. Trimming took 0 bases from V and 8 from J, leaving 9 bases between them. DNA for the CDR3: TGTGCCAGCAGCTTGGGACAGGCGGATTCACCCCTCCACTTT. This codes for CASSLGQADSPLHF.

This clonotype was counted at least ten times. The CDR3 DNA is TGTGCCAGCAGGGTGCTGGGAGGAAGTGGGGCCAACGTCCTGACTTTC. As protein: CASRVLGGSGANVLTF. The gene calls are TRBV3-1 and TRBJ2-6; D is perhaps TRBD2 (6 bases). In germline, CDR1 is LGHDT, CDR2 YNNKEL (reference sequence). CDR3 length equals 16 residues. With 6 bases removed from V and 3 bases from J, the gap between germline ends came to 15 bases.

Ten or more counts support this clonotype. The chain has TRBV20-1 and TRBJ1-2; unclear D gene. From germline, CDR1 is DFQATT and CDR2 SNEGSKA (reference sequence). CDR3 length equals 14 residues. V lost 3 bases, J lost 6 bases, and 17 bases lay in between. CDR3 loop: CSARVGGKVHGYTF. Written as DNA, the CDR3 is TGCAGTGCTAGGGTAGGAGGGAAGGTCCATGGCTACACCTTC.

The table lists this clonotype with many counts. V and J are TRBV5-6 and TRBJ2-4; D not resolved. The germline V gene has CDR1 SGHDT and CDR2 YYEEEE. The CDR3 sequence is 15 residues long. The V end lost 1 base, the J end lost 0 bases, and 8 bases lay between the germline ends. In DNA form, the CDR3 reads TGTGCCAGCAGCTTGAGGGCCATAGCCAAAAACATTCAGTACTTC. The encoded protein is CASSLRAIAKNIQYF.